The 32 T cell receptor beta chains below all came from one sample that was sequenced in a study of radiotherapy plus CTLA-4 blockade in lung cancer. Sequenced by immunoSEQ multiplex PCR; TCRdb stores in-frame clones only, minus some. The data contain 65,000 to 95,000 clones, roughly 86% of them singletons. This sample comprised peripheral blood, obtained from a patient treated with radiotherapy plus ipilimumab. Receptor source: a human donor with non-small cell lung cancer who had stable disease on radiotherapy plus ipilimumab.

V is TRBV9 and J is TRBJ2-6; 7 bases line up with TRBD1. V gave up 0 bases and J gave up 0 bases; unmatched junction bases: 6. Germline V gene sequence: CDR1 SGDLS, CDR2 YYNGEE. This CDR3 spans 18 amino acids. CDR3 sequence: CASSVGQGLRSGANVLTF. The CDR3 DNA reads TGTGCCAGCAGCGTAGGACAGGGCTTACGCTCTGGGGCCAACGTCCTGACTTTC.

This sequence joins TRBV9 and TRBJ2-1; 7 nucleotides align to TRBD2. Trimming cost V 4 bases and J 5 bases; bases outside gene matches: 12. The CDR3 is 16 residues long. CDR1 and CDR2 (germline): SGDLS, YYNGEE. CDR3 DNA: TGTGCCAGCAGCCCATGGGGGGGGGTAAGAAACAATGAGCAGTTCTTC. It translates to CASSPWGGVRNNEQFF.

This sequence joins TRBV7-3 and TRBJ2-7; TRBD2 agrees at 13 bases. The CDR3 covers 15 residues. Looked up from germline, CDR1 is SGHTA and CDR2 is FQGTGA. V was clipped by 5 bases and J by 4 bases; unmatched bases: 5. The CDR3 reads CASSPGTSGTYEQYF. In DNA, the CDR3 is TGTGCCAGCAGCCCCGGGACTAGCGGGACGTACGAGCAGTACTTC. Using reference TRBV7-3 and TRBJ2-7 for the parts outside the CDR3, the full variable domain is GAGVSQTPSNKVTEKGKYVELRCDPISGHTALYWYRQSLGQGPEFLIYFQGTGAADDSGLPNDRFFAVRPEGSVSTLKIQRTERGDSAVYLCASSPGTSGTYEQYFGPGTRLTVT.

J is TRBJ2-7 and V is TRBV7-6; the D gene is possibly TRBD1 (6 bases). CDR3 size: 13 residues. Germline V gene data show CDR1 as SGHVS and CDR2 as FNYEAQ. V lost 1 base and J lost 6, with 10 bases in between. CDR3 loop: CASSLGTEGEQYF. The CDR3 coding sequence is TGTGCCAGCAGCTTAGGGACAGAGGGCGAGCAGTACTTC.

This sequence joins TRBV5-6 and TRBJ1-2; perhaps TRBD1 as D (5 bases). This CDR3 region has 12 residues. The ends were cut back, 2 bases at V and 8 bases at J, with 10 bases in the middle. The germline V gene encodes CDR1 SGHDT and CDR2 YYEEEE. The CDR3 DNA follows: TGTGCCAGCAGCTTTTGGGCAGGGGGCTACACCTTC. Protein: CASSFWAGGYTF.

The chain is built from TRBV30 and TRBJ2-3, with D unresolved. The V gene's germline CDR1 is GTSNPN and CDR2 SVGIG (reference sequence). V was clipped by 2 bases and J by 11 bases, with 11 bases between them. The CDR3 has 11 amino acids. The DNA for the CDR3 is TGTGCCTGGAGTACCAACTCAGGGCAGTATTTT. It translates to CAWSTNSGQYF. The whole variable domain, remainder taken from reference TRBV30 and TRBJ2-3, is SQTIHQWPATLVQPVGSPLSLECTVEGTSNPNLYWYRQAAGRGLQLLFYSVGIGQISSEVPQNLSASRPQDRQFILSSKKLLLSDSGFYLCAWSTNSGQYFGPGTRLTVL.

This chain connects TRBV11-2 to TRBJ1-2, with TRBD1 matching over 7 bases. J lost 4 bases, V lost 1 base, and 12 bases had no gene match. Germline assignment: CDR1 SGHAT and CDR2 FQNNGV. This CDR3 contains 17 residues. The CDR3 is CASSLGVVGTASYGYTF. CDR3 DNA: TGTGCCAGCAGCTTAGGGGTTGTGGGGACAGCTAGCTATGGCTACACCTTC.

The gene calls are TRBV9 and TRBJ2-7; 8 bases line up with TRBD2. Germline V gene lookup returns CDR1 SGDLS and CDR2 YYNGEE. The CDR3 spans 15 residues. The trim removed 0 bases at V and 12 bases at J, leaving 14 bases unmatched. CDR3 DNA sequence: TGTGCCAGCAGCGTAGGATCTGGACGGGGGGGACCTGCGTACTTC. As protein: CASSVGSGRGGPAYF.

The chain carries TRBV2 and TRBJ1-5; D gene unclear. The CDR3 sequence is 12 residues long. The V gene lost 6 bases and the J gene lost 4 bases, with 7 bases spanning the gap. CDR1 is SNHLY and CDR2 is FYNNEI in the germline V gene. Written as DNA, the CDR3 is TGTGCCAGCAGCGGCACTAATCAGCCCCAGCATTTT. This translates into CASSGTNQPQHF.

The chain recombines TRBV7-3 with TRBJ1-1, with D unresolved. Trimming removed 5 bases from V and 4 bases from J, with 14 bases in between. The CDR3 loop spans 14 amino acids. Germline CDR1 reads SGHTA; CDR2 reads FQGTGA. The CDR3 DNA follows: TGTGCCAGCAGCCTCGGACCCGCCGCCACTGAAGCTTTCTTT. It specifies CASSLGPAATEAFF.

For the CDR3, the DNA is TGTGCCACCGGACAGGCTCGAACCTACGAGCAGTACTTC. Protein: CATGQARTYEQYF. The chain links TRBV6-1 to TRBJ2-7; 7 positions match TRBD1. With 10 bases clipped from V and 2 bases from J, the junction kept 8 bases outside the gene matches. Germline-derived CDR1 and CDR2 are MNHNS and SASEGT. This CDR3 comprises 13 residues.

The CDR3 sequence: CASSLRGVGNTIYF. The CDR3 nucleotides are TGTGCCAGCAGTTTGAGGGGTGTCGGAAACACCATATATTTT. V and J are TRBV28 and TRBJ1-3, with D tentatively TRBD1 (5 bases). This CDR3 comprises 14 residues. Germline V gene data show CDR1 as MDHEN and CDR2 as SYDVKM. V dropped 3 bases and J dropped 4 bases, with 10 bases sitting between them.

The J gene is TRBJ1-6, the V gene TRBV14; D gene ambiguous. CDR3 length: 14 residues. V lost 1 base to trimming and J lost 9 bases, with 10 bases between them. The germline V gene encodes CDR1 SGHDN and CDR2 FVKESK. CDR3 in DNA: TGTGCCAGCAGCCAAGGAAACTTGCTTTCACCCCTCCACTTT. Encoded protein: CASSQGNLLSPLHF.

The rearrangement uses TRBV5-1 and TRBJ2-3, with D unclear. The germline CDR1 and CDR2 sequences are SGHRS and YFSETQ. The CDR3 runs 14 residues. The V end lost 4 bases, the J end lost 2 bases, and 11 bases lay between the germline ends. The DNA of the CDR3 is TGCGCCAGCAGCCCCGCCTCCACCACAGATACGCAGTATTTT. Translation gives CASSPASTTDTQYF.

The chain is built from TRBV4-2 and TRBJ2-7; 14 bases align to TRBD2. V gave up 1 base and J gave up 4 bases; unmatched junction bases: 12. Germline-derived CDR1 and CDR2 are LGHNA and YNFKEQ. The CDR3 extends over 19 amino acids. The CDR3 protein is CASSQVGTSGGLGQYEQYF. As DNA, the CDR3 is TGTGCCAGCAGCCAAGTTGGGACTAGCGGGGGCCTCGGTCAGTACGAGCAGTACTTC.

Written as DNA, the CDR3 is TGTGCCAGCCAGGAGACAGGGGAGGAAAAACTGTTTTTT. Translation gives CASQETGEEKLFF. The chain has TRBV19 and TRBJ1-4, with TRBD1 identical over 8 bases. There are 13 residues in the CDR3. Germline V gene sequence: CDR1 LNHDA, CDR2 SQIVND (reference sequence). Germline trimming cut 9 bases from V and 8 bases from J; bases unmatched to any gene: 8.

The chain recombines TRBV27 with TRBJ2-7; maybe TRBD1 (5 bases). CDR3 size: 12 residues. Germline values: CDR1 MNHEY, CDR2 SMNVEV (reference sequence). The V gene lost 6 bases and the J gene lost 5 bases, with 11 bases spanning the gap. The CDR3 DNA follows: TGTGCCAGCAGGACCCAGGGTGACGAGCAGTACTTC. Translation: CASRTQGDEQYF.

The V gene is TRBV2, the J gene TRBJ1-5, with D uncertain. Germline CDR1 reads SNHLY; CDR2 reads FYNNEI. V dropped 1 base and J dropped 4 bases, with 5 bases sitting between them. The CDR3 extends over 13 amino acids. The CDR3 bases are TGTGCCAGCAGTGAAGAAGGGAATCAGCCCCAGCATTTT. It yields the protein CASSEEGNQPQHF. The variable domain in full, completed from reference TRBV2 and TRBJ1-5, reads EPEVTQTPSHQVTQMGQEVILRCVPISNHLYFYWYRQILGQKVEFLVSFYNNEISEKSEIFDDQFSVERPDGSNFTLKIRSTKLEDSAMYFCASSEEGNQPQHFGDGTRLSIL.

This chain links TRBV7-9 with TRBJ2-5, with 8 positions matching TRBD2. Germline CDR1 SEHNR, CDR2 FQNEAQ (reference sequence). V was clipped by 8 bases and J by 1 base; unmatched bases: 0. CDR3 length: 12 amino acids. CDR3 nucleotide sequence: TGTGCCAGCCGGGGGGGCCAAGAGACCCAGTACTTC. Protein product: CASRGGQETQYF.

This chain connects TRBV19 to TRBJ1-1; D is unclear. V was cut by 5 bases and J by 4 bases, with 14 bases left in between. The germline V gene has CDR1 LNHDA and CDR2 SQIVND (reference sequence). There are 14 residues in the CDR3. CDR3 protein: CASSRPDTLTEAFF. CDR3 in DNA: TGTGCCAGTAGTCGCCCAGACACCCTCACTGAAGCTTTCTTT.

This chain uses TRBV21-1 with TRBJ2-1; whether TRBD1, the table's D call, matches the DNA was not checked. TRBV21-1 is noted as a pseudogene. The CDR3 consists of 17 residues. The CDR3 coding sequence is TGTGCCAGCAGCTATAAGACCGGGACAGTGGGTGATAATGAGCAGTTCTTC. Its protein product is CASSYKTGTVGDNEQFF.

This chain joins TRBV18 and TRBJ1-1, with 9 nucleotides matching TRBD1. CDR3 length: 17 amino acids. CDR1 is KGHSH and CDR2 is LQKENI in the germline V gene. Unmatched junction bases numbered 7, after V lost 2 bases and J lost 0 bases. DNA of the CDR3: TGTGCCAGCTCACCAGGACAGGGGAGACGGATGAACACTGAAGCTTTCTTT. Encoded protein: CASSPGQGRRMNTEAFF.

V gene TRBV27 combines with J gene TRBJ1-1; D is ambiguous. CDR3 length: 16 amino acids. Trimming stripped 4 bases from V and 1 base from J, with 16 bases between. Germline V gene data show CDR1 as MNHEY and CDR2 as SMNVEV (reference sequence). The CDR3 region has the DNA TGTGCCAGCAGTTGGGAAGCGATCAGAGCGAACACTGAAGCTTTCTTT. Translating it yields CASSWEAIRANTEAFF.

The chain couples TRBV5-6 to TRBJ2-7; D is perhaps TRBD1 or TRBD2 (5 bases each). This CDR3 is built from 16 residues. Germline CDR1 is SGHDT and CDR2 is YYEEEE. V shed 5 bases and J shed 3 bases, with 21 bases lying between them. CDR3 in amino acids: CASSSLPGPGGYEQYF. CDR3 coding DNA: TGTGCCAGCAGTTCGCTCCCGGGACCGGGTGGCTACGAGCAGTACTTC.

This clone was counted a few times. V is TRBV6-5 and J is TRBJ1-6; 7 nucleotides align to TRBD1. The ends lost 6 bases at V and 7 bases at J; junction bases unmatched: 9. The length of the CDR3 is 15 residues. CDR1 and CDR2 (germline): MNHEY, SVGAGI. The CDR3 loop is CASRSRQGENSPLHF. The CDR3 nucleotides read TGTGCCAGCAGATCTCGACAGGGAGAGAATTCACCCCTCCACTTT.

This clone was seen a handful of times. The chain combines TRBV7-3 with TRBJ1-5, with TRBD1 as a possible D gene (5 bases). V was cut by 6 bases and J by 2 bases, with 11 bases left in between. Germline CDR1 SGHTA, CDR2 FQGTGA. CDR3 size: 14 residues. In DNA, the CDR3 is TGTGCCAGCAGTCCCCAGACAGGCAATCAGCCCCAGCATTTT. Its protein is CASSPQTGNQPQHF. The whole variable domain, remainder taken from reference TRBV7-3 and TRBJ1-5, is GAGVSQTPSNKVTEKGKYVELRCDPISGHTALYWYRQSLGQGPEFLIYFQGTGAADDSGLPNDRFFAVRPEGSVSTLKIQRTERGDSAVYLCASSPQTGNQPQHFGDGTRLSIL.

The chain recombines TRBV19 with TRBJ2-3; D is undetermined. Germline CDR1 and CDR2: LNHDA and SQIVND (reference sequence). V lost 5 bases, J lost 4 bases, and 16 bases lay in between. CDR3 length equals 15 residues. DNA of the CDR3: TGTGCCAGTAGTGGTCCGGGCCCCCAGCCAGATACGCAGTATTTT. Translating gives CASSGPGPQPDTQYF.

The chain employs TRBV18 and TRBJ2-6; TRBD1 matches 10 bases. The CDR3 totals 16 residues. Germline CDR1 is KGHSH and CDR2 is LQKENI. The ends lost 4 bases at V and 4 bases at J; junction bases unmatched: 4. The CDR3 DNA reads TGTGCCAGCTCACTAGACAGGGGGCAAGGGGCCAACGTCCTGACTTTC. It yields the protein CASSLDRGQGANVLTF.

CDR3 sequence: CASSRQGQFGANVLTF. For the CDR3, the DNA is TGTGCCAGCAGCCGCCAAGGACAGTTTGGGGCCAACGTCCTGACTTTC. The chain carries TRBV16 and TRBJ2-6; tentative D call: TRBD1 (6 bases). V was pared by 4 bases and J by 3 bases, with 13 bases between. Germline CDR1 is KGHSY and CDR2 is FQNENV. The CDR3 contains 16 residues.

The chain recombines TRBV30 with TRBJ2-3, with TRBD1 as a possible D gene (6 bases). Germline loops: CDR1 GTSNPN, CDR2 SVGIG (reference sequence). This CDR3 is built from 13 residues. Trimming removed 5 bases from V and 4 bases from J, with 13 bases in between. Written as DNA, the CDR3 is TGTGCCTGGTCACAGGGTGGCGCAGATACGCAGTATTTT. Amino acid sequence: CAWSQGGADTQYF. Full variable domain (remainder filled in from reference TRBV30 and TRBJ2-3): SQTIHQWPATLVQPVGSPLSLECTVEGTSNPNLYWYRQAAGRGLQLLFYSVGIGQISSEVPQNLSASRPQDRQFILSSKKLLLSDSGFYLCAWSQGGADTQYFGPGTRLTVL.

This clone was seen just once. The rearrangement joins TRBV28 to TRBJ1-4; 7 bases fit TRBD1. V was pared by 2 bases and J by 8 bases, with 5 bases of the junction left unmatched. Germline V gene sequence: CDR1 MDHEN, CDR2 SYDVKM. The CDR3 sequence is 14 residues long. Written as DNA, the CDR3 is TGTGCCAGCAGTTTAAGCGGAGGGGGCGAAAAACTGTTTTTT. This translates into CASSLSGGGEKLFF.

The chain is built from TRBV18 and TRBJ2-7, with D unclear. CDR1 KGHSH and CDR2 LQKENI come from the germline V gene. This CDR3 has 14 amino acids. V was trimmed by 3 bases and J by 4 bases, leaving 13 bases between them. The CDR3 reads CASSPSGSSYEQYF. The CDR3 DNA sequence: TGTGCCAGCTCACCCTCAGGTTCTTCGTACGAGCAGTACTTC. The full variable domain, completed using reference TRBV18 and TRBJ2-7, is NAGVMQNPRHLVRRRGQEARLRCSPMKGHSHVYWYRQLPEEGLKFMVYLQKENIIDESGMPKERFSAEFPKEGPSILRIQQVVRGDSAAYFCASSPSGSSYEQYFGPGTRLTVT.